The T cell receptor (beta chain) under discussion was sequenced for a study of blood T cell repertoires in COVID-19. The overall study: The United States, Italy and Spain provided the acute and convalescent COVID-19 samples. The analysed material was cDNA or gDNA that came from T cells, B-cell-depleted T cells, or PBMCs.

Clones were read by immunoSEQ multiplex PCR, and TCRdb kept only the in-frame ones, dropping some. The sample has about 150,000 clones; about four fifths are singletons. J lost 0 bases, V lost 1 base, and 7 bases had no gene match. Germline V lookup: CDR1 MDHEN, CDR2 SYDVKM. The CDR3 sequence is 18 residues long. The sequencing input was peripheral blood. The receptor was isolated from a man in his 60s with acute or convalescent COVID-19. V usage is TRBV28 and J usage is TRBJ2-3; 10 bases are shared with TRBD2. CDR3 amino acids: CASSLSWTSGGSTDTQYF. CDR3 nucleotides: TGTGCCAGCAGTTTATCTTGGACTAGCGGTGGGAGCACAGATACGCAGTATTTT.